The 20 T cell receptor beta chains below were found in one sample sequenced in a study of T cells after yellow fever vaccination. MiXCR, applied by TCRdb to the 5' RACE reads, yields one record per CDR3 protein. The sample carries hundreds of thousands of distinct CDR3 sequences, roughly 13% recorded once. This specimen consisted of PBMCs, obtained on the day of the yellow fever booster vaccination. These receptor sequences come from a man aged 25 to 40 who received the YFV17D yellow fever vaccine.

This clonotype was counted a few times. V gene TRBV12-3 or TRBV12-4 combines with J gene TRBJ2-7, with D possibly being TRBD2 (6 bases). The germline V and J ends were trimmed by 5 bases and 5 bases, with 13 bases remaining between them. The CDR3 covers 13 residues. The CDR3 region is CASSGGTQDEQYF. CDR3 nucleotide sequence: TGTGCCAGCAGTGGAGGGACTCAGGACGAGCAGTACTTC.

This clonotype appeared a few times. The J gene is TRBJ2-7, the V gene TRBV5-5; D is unresolved. There are 14 residues in the CDR3. Germline V gene data show CDR1 as SGHKS and CDR2 as YYEKEE (reference sequence). Trimming cost V 6 bases and J 2 bases, with 15 bases left between them. CDR3 sequence (DNA): TGTGCCAGCACTCTGGACGGCGGAGCCTACGAGCAGTACTTC. Its translation: CASTLDGGAYEQYF.

The J gene is TRBJ2-3, the V gene TRBV7-8, with 10 bases identical to TRBD2. The V gene end was trimmed by 6 bases and the J gene end by 5 bases; junction bases not matched to a gene: 5. Germline CDR1 is SGHVS and CDR2 is FQNEAQ. The CDR3 spans 14 residues. In DNA form, the CDR3 reads TGTGCCAGCAGAGCGGGAGGGCCTGGAGATACGCAGTATTTT. It yields the protein CASRAGGPGDTQYF.

The chain couples TRBV5-1 to TRBJ2-7; D might be TRBD2 (6 bases). The CDR3 runs 14 residues. Trimming took off 4 bases at V and 0 bases at J, with 11 bases between the two ends. Looked up from germline, CDR1 is SGHRS and CDR2 is YFSETQ. The CDR3 here is CASSEGLSSYEQYF. The CDR3 bases are TGCGCCAGCAGCGAGGGACTTAGCTCCTACGAGCAGTACTTC. Full variable domain (missing parts from reference TRBV5-1 and TRBJ2-7): KAGVTQTPRYLIKTRGQQVTLSCSPISGHRSVSWYQQTPGQGLQFLFEYFSETQRNKGNFPGRFSGRQFSNSRSEMNVSTLELGDSALYLCASSEGLSSYEQYFGPGTRLTVT.

This clonotype was seen repeatedly, ten times or more. The chain uses TRBV7-8 and TRBJ2-7; 7 bases align to TRBD2. CDR1 is SGHVS and CDR2 is FQNEAQ in the germline V gene. With 8 bases clipped from V and 7 bases from J, the junction kept 5 bases outside the gene matches. The CDR3 runs to 11 residues. Written as DNA, the CDR3 is TGTGCCAGCTCCCGGCGGGGGGAGCAGTACTTC. It codes for CASSRRGEQYF.

The V and J genes are TRBV20-1 and TRBJ2-7; D ambiguous. CDR1 and CDR2 (germline): DFQATT, SNEGSKA (reference sequence). V was pared by 5 bases and J by 2 bases, with 13 bases between. The CDR3 is 13 residues long. In nucleotides, the CDR3 is TGCAGTGCTGGCACCCCGGCCCCCTACGAGCAGTACTTC. This codes for CSAGTPAPYEQYF.

In this sample, this clonotype turned up many times. This rearrangement joins TRBV30 to TRBJ2-1, with D perhaps TRBD2 (6 bases). The ends were cut back, 3 bases at V and 7 bases at J, with 25 bases in the middle. Germline CDR1 and CDR2: GTSNPN and SVGIG (reference sequence). This CDR3 region has 17 residues. In DNA, the CDR3 is TGTGCCTGGAGCATTTCGGGATTCGGGAGTCGGCGAAATGAGCAGTTCTTC. This sequence encodes CAWSISGFGSRRNEQFF.

In this sample, this clonotype turned up many times. The chain couples TRBV7-2 to TRBJ1-5; D is uncertain. Germline V CDR1 and CDR2: SGHTA, FQGNSA. This CDR3 has 13 amino acids. Trimming stripped 4 bases from V and 8 bases from J, with 12 bases between. CDR3 sequence: CASSSSWSEPQHF. The CDR3 DNA is TGTGCCAGCAGCTCAAGCTGGAGTGAGCCCCAGCATTTT.

This chain joins TRBV7-2 and TRBJ2-1; D remains unclear. The germline V gene has CDR1 SGHTA and CDR2 FQGNSA. CDR3 length equals 16 residues. The V end lost 8 bases, the J end lost 1 base, and 18 bases lay between the germline ends. The CDR3 nucleotides are TGTGCCAGCTCCGTTGACTTGCTAAATTCCTACAATGAGCAGTTCTTC. It codes for CASSVDLLNSYNEQFF.

J is TRBJ1-1 and V is TRBV7-2; tentatively, D is TRBD1 (5 bases). The germline V gene has CDR1 SGHTA and CDR2 FQGNSA. The ends were cut back, 5 bases at V and 4 bases at J, with 11 bases in the middle. CDR3 size: 13 residues. CDR3 coding DNA: TGTGCCAGCAGCAACCGGGGGACCACTGAAGCTTTCTTT. Protein: CASSNRGTTEAFF.

This clonotype was seen repeatedly, ten times or more. The rearrangement joins TRBV5-1 to TRBJ2-1; D possibly corresponds to TRBD1 (6 bases). There are 15 residues in the CDR3. Germline values: CDR1 SGHRS, CDR2 YFSETQ. V was trimmed by 0 bases and J by 2 bases, leaving 9 bases between them. The CDR3 region has the DNA TGCGCCAGCAGCTTGGCGGCAGGGGCCTACAATGAGCAGTTCTTC. Amino acids: CASSLAAGAYNEQFF.

The chain employs TRBV7-9 and TRBJ2-5; 7 bases are a match to TRBD1. The length of the CDR3 is 13 residues. V lost 8 bases and J lost 5; bases outside the gene matches: 8. Germline-derived CDR1 and CDR2 are SEHNR and FQNEAQ (reference sequence). CDR3 DNA: TGTGCCAGCGAATGGGACAGTCATGAGACCCAGTACTTC. Its protein product is CASEWDSHETQYF. Variable domain in full (rest from reference TRBV7-9 and TRBJ2-5): DTGVSQNPRHKITKRGQNVTFRCDPISEHNRLYWYRQTLGQGPEFLTYFQNEAQLEKSRLLSDRFSAERPKGSFSTLEIQRTEQGDSAMYLCASEWDSHETQYFGPGTRLLVL.

The rearrangement joins TRBV7-2 to TRBJ2-3; D is undetermined. The CDR3 has 13 residues. V gave up 1 base and J gave up 6 bases, with 8 bases separating them. Germline V CDR1 and CDR2: SGHTA, FQGNSA. DNA of the CDR3: TGTGCCAGCAGCTTAGACCTTTCGGATACGCAGTATTTT. Translated: CASSLDLSDTQYF.

This chain links TRBV7-3 with TRBJ2-1; the D is unclear. Trimming stripped 5 bases from V and 9 bases from J, with 14 bases between. The CDR3 is 13 residues long. From germline, CDR1 is SGHTA and CDR2 FQGTGA. The CDR3 DNA sequence: TGTGCCAGCAGCCAAAGTGTCTCTTTTGAGCAGTTCTTC. It yields the protein CASSQSVSFEQFF.

The genes are TRBV5-1 and TRBJ2-2; TRBD1 might be the D (6 bases). The CDR3 extends over 14 amino acids. V was pared by 7 bases and J by 4 bases, with 14 bases between. Germline assignment: CDR1 SGHRS and CDR2 YFSETQ. The CDR3 here is CASQGTLSTGELFF. The CDR3 DNA reads TGCGCCAGCCAAGGGACACTGAGCACCGGGGAGCTGTTTTTT.

The chain couples TRBV21-1 to TRBJ2-7. TRBV21-1 is listed as a pseudogene. The CDR3 spans 15 residues. The CDR3 is CASSKVRGSSYEQYF. The DNA for the CDR3 is TGTGCCAGCAGCAAAGTGAGAGGGAGCTCCTACGAGCAGTACTTC.

The table lists this clonotype with a few counts. The V call is TRBV19, the J call TRBJ2-7; 13 bases map to TRBD2. CDR1 and CDR2 from the germline V gene are LNHDA and SQIVND (reference sequence). The CDR3 runs 14 residues. The V and J ends lost 5 bases and 7 bases, in that order; junction bases with no gene match: 5. In DNA form, the CDR3 reads TGTGCCAGTAGTGTCGGGACTAGCGGGAAGGAGCAGTACTTC. It specifies CASSVGTSGKEQYF.

Many counts were recorded for this clonotype. This chain connects TRBV3-1 to TRBJ2-7; a weak D match, TRBD2 (6 bases). The CDR3 spans 14 residues. The V end lost 3 bases, the J end lost 0 bases, and 9 bases lay between the germline ends. Germline V CDR1 and CDR2: LGHDT, YNNKEL (reference sequence). The CDR3 nucleotides read TGTGCCAGCAGCCACGACGGGAGCTCCTACGAGCAGTACTTC. This encodes CASSHDGSSYEQYF.

This clonotype has more than one count but fewer than ten. The CDR3 loop is CASSSDRIRNTEAFF. The CDR3 bases are TGCGCCAGCAGCAGCGACAGGATCAGGAACACTGAAGCTTTCTTT. V usage is TRBV10-2 and J usage is TRBJ1-1; D may be TRBD1 (6 bases). V was pared by 6 bases and J by 1 base, with 15 bases between. The CDR3 runs to 15 residues. The germline gives CDR1 WSHSY, CDR2 SAAADI.

This clonotype was observed many times. The rearrangement uses TRBV18 and TRBJ2-3, with 8 bases fitting TRBD1. In germline, CDR1 is KGHSH, CDR2 LQKENI. J lost 5 bases, V lost 3 bases, and 19 bases had no gene match. The CDR3 totals 19 residues. This CDR3 is CASSPFLLIRGQERDTQYF. The DNA for the CDR3 is TGTGCCAGCTCACCCTTTCTCTTAATTCGGGGACAGGAGCGAGATACGCAGTATTTT.